The 31 T cell receptor beta chains listed next were all sequenced from one sample in a study of cytomegalovirus exposure and HLA in healthy donors. PCR involved 60 Vbeta and 13 Jbeta primers. The data were produced by immunoSEQ multiplex PCR, yet TCRdb's version contains in-frame clones alone and is incomplete. The table lists some 160,000 clones. The sample taken for sequencing was PBMCs. The origin of the receptors is a man in his thirties or forties in good health and CMV-seronegative.

The chain couples TRBV7-8 to TRBJ1-3; D unresolved. There are 15 residues in the CDR3. CDR1 is SGHVS, CDR2 FQNEAQ, per germline. The V end lost 1 base, the J end lost 4 bases, and 11 bases lay between the germline ends. The CDR3 loop is CASSLEGGSGNTIYF. The CDR3 nucleotides read TGTGCCAGCAGCTTAGAAGGAGGGTCCGGAAACACCATATATTTT.

In DNA, the CDR3 is TGTGCCAGCAGTTTAACAGCTTCCAATCAGCCCCAGCATTTT. As protein: CASSLTASNQPQHF. This chain joins TRBV6-1 and TRBJ1-5; D gene uncertain. Trimming left V 5 bases short and J 3 bases short, with 11 bases between. There are 14 residues in the CDR3. Germline V gene sequence: CDR1 MNHNS, CDR2 SASEGT.

The J gene is TRBJ1-1, the V gene TRBV6-5; D might be TRBD1 (6 bases). Between the trimmed V and J ends, which lost 2 bases and 3 bases, there was a span of 10 bases. The CDR3 has 14 residues. Per germline, CDR1 MNHEY and CDR2 SVGAGI. The CDR3 here is CASSYGGADTEAFF. In DNA, the CDR3 is TGTGCCAGCAGTTACGGGGGGGCGGACACTGAAGCTTTCTTT.

V gene TRBV28 combines with J gene TRBJ1-2; D not resolved. This CDR3 spans 14 amino acids. The germline V and J ends were trimmed by 3 bases and 8 bases, with 16 bases remaining between them. The germline V gene has CDR1 MDHEN and CDR2 SYDVKM. The CDR3 nucleotides read TGTGCCAGCAGTTTTAGTTCGGGGTTCAACGGCTACACCTTC. It specifies CASSFSSGFNGYTF.

The chain has TRBV4-2 and TRBJ1-2, with TRBD1 matching 9 bases. The J segment lost 8 bases and the V segment lost 5 bases, leaving 9 bases of the junction unmatched. Germline CDR1 LGHNA, CDR2 YNFKEQ. CDR3 length: 14 residues. The CDR3 bases are TGTGCCAGCAGCTTTCCGGGACAGGGATCCGGCTACACCTTC. Encoded protein: CASSFPGQGSGYTF.

The chain has TRBV10-1 and TRBJ2-1, with 7 bases fitting TRBD2. This CDR3 has 15 residues. Trimming took 0 bases from V and 12 from J; bases not matched to a gene: 11. CDR1 and CDR2 (germline): WNHNN, SYGVQD (reference sequence). The CDR3 protein is CASSESPRVKRGQFF. The CDR3 region has the DNA TGCGCCAGCAGTGAGTCTCCCCGGGTTAAGCGGGGGCAGTTCTTC.

The genes are TRBV4-3 and TRBJ2-1; D unclear. With 4 bases removed from V and 5 bases from J, the gap between germline ends came to 9 bases. The germline V gene has CDR1 LGHNA and CDR2 YSLEER. The CDR3 loop spans 13 amino acids. The CDR3 DNA is TGCGCCAGCAGCCCCCAAGCGAACAATGAGCAGTTCTTC. It translates to CASSPQANNEQFF.

The V and J genes are TRBV9 and TRBJ2-7; 10 bases line up with TRBD1. This CDR3 region has 14 residues. V lost 3 bases, J lost 5 bases, and 5 bases stayed unmatched. Germline-derived CDR1 and CDR2 are SGDLS and YYNGEE. The CDR3 sequence: CASSASGTGDEQYF. The DNA for the CDR3 is TGTGCCAGCAGCGCATCCGGGACAGGGGACGAGCAGTACTTC.

This chain links TRBV7-2 with TRBJ1-6; TRBD1 matches 12 bases. The CDR3 sequence is 16 residues long. The germline gives CDR1 SGHTA, CDR2 FQGNSA. Trimming removed 4 bases from V and 10 bases from J; junction bases left unmatched: 8. The CDR3 protein is CASSWPGQGARSPLHF. The CDR3 nucleotides read TGTGCCAGCAGCTGGCCGGGACAGGGGGCGCGATCACCCCTCCACTTT. Full variable domain (outside the CDR3, taken from reference TRBV7-2 and TRBJ1-6): GAGVSQSPSNKVTEKGKDVELRCDPISGHTALYWYRQSLGQGLEFLIYFQGNSAPDKSGLPSDRFSAERTGGSVSTLTIQRTQQEDSAVYLCASSWPGQGARSPLHFGNGTRLTVT.

The genes are TRBV5-4 and TRBJ2-1; D remains unclear. This CDR3 has 13 residues. Germline assignment: CDR1 SGHNT and CDR2 YYREEE (reference sequence). V was trimmed by 3 bases and J by 7 bases, leaving 11 bases between them. CDR3 coding DNA: TGTGCCAGCAGCTCCGGTTATACGAATGAGCAGTTCTTC. Translating it yields CASSSGYTNEQFF.

The genes are TRBV19 and TRBJ2-3, with 9 bases aligning to TRBD2. After removal of 6 bases from V and 2 bases from J, the junction contained 6 bases not matched to a gene. Germline CDR1 is LNHDA and CDR2 is SQIVND (reference sequence). This CDR3 contains 15 residues. The CDR3 region has the DNA TGTGCCAGTAGGAGACTAGCGGATATCACAGATACGCAGTATTTT. It specifies CASRRLADITDTQYF.

As DNA, the CDR3 is TGTGCCAGCTCGCACGGGACAGGGGAATACAATGAGCAGTTCTTC. It codes for CASSHGTGEYNEQFF. The J gene is TRBJ2-1, the V gene TRBV18; 10 nucleotides agree with TRBD1. The CDR3 runs 15 residues. V shed 6 bases, J shed 4 bases, and the junction held 6 bases outside the gene matches. Germline CDR1 reads KGHSH; CDR2 reads LQKENI.

This sequence joins TRBV11-2 and TRBJ2-3, with a weak D call TRBD2 (5 bases). The ends were cut back, 5 bases at V and 10 bases at J, with 16 bases in the middle. This CDR3 has 13 residues. The germline CDR1 and CDR2 sequences are SGHAT and FQNNGV. The CDR3 DNA follows: TGTGCCAGCAGCACCCGGACGCGCGGGTCGCAGTATTTT. Translating gives CASSTRTRGSQYF. Variable domain in full (rest from reference TRBV11-2 and TRBJ2-3): EAGVAQSPRYKIIEKRQSVAFWCNPISGHATLYWYQQILGQGPKLLIQFQNNGVVDDSQLPKDRFSAERLKGVDSTLKIQPAKLEDSAVYLCASSTRTRGSQYFGPGTRLTVL.

This chain joins TRBV13 and TRBJ1-1; 8 nucleotides line up with TRBD1. CDR3 length: 12 residues. V was pared by 8 bases and J by 1 base, with 0 bases of the junction left unmatched. The V gene's germline CDR1 is PRHDT and CDR2 FYEKMQ (reference sequence). CDR3 nucleotides: TGTGCCAGCGACAGGGGGAACACTGAAGCTTTCTTT. Translating gives CASDRGNTEAFF.

The rearrangement joins TRBV6-5 to TRBJ2-2; 9 nucleotides line up with TRBD2. The CDR3 totals 15 residues. Germline V lookup: CDR1 MNHEY, CDR2 SVGAGI. Unmatched junction bases numbered 2, after V lost 3 bases and J lost 3 bases. The CDR3, as DNA: TGTGCCAGCAGTTATGCGGGAGGGCACACCGGGGAGCTGTTTTTT. Translating it yields CASSYAGGHTGELFF.

This rearrangement joins TRBV10-3 to TRBJ1-2, with 11 bases identical to TRBD1. Per the germline V gene, CDR1 is ENHRY and CDR2 is SYGVKD. The CDR3 is 15 residues long. J was trimmed by 5 bases and V by 6 bases; bases with no gene match: 8. In DNA, the CDR3 is TGTGCCATCAGAGGGAGTGGGACAGGGGGTTATGGCTACACCTTC. The encoded protein is CAIRGSGTGGYGYTF.

The gene calls are TRBV4-2 and TRBJ1-4; TRBD1 might be the D (5 bases). Germline CDR1 reads LGHNA; CDR2 reads YNFKEQ. The germline V and J ends were trimmed by 0 bases and 2 bases, with 10 bases remaining between them. CDR3 size: 16 residues. Here the CDR3 reads CASSQDPQGTNEKLFF. The CDR3 DNA reads TGTGCCAGCAGCCAAGACCCTCAGGGCACTAATGAAAAACTGTTTTTT.

V is TRBV6-1 and J is TRBJ1-1, with 8 nucleotides matching TRBD1. Germline trimming cut 0 bases from V and 4 bases from J; bases unmatched to any gene: 4. Germline V lookup: CDR1 MNHNS, CDR2 SASEGT. The CDR3 consists of 15 residues. Here the CDR3 reads CASSEAGQGGTEAFF. CDR3 nucleotide sequence: TGTGCCAGCAGTGAAGCAGGACAGGGAGGCACTGAAGCTTTCTTT.

J is TRBJ2-1 and V is TRBV6-1, with D possibly matching TRBD1 (7 bases). The V gene lost 6 bases and the J gene lost 3 bases, with 15 bases spanning the gap. CDR1 and CDR2 from the germline V gene are MNHNS and SASEGT. CDR3 size: 15 residues. The CDR3 DNA sequence: TGTGCCAGCAGCGCAAGACAGGGACTCTACAATGAGCAGTTCTTC. It translates to CASSARQGLYNEQFF.

The genes are TRBV10-1 and TRBJ1-1, with D possibly matching TRBD1 (5 bases). V was clipped by 1 base and J by 0 bases, with 9 bases between them. Looked up from germline, CDR1 is WNHNN and CDR2 is SYGVQD (reference sequence). This CDR3 comprises 15 residues. CDR3 DNA: TGCGCCAGCAGTGAGTTACGACAGTTGAACACTGAAGCTTTCTTT. It encodes CASSELRQLNTEAFF.

The CDR3 coding sequence is TGTGCCAGCTCACCCGAAAACAGGAATCAGCCCCAGCATTTT. It specifies CASSPENRNQPQHF. The rearrangement joins TRBV18 to TRBJ1-5; TRBD1 might be the D (5 bases). The germline V gene encodes CDR1 KGHSH and CDR2 LQKENI. Trimming shortened V by 3 bases and J by 4 bases, and 10 bases separated the two germline ends. CDR3 size: 14 residues.

This chain's CDR3 is CASSPSGTGGLTQHF. CDR3 coding DNA: TGTGCCAGCTCACCCTCAGGGACAGGGGGACTGACCCAGCATTTT. This rearrangement joins TRBV18 to TRBJ1-5; TRBD1 matches 11 bases. V lost 3 bases to trimming and J lost 11 bases; unmatched junction nucleotides: 9. Per the germline V gene, CDR1 is KGHSH and CDR2 is LQKENI. This CDR3 region has 15 residues. Combining the CDR3 with reference TRBV18 and TRBJ1-5 gives the whole variable domain NAGVMQNPRHLVRRRGQEARLRCSPMKGHSHVYWYRQLPEEGLKFMVYLQKENIIDESGMPKERFSAEFPKEGPSILRIQQVVRGDSAAYFCASSPSGTGGLTQHFGDGTRLSIL.

J is TRBJ2-7 and V is TRBV7-2; the D gene is possibly TRBD1 (6 bases). Trimming removed 5 bases at V and 5 bases at J, with 10 bases between. CDR3 length equals 12 residues. Germline V gene data show CDR1 as SGHTA and CDR2 as FQGNSA. For the CDR3, the DNA is TGTGCCAGCAGCGCCCACAGGGACGAGCAGTACTTC. Amino acid sequence: CASSAHRDEQYF. The whole variable domain, remainder taken from reference TRBV7-2 and TRBJ2-7, is GAGVSQSPSNKVTEKGKDVELRCDPISGHTALYWYRQSLGQGLEFLIYFQGNSAPDKSGLPSDRFSAERTGGSVSTLTIQRTQQEDSAVYLCASSAHRDEQYFGPGTRLTVT.

This chain links TRBV29-1 with TRBJ1-3; D is unresolved. Germline CDR1 is SQVTM and CDR2 is ANQGSEA. Trimming cost V 6 bases and J 2 bases, with 11 bases left between them. This CDR3 comprises 13 residues. CDR3 sequence: CSVPGPAGNTIYF. CDR3 bases: TGCAGCGTCCCTGGCCCAGCTGGAAACACCATATATTTT.

V is TRBV7-9 and J is TRBJ1-1; 7 positions match TRBD1. Germline CDR1 SEHNR, CDR2 FQNEAQ (reference sequence). Trimming removed 5 bases from V and 10 bases from J; junction bases left unmatched: 10. This CDR3 region has 13 residues. The CDR3 nucleotides are TGTGCCAGCAGCCCAGGGGGGCGAAGGGCAGCTTTCTTT. Translation: CASSPGGRRAAFF. Combining the CDR3 with reference TRBV7-9 and TRBJ1-1 gives the whole variable domain DTGVSQNPRHKITKRGQNVTFRCDPISEHNRLYWYRQTLGQGPEFLTYFQNEAQLEKSRLLSDRFSAERPKGSFSTLEIQRTEQGDSAMYLCASSPGGRRAAFFGQGTRLTVV.

The chain has TRBV7-2 and TRBJ2-2; no clear D. Trimming took off 3 bases at V and 9 bases at J, with 5 bases between the two ends. The germline CDR1 and CDR2 sequences are SGHTA and FQGNSA. This CDR3 has 11 amino acids. In DNA form, the CDR3 reads TGTGCCAGCAGCTTTTATTGGGAGCTGTTTTTT. Translation gives CASSFYWELFF.

The rearrangement joins TRBV14 to TRBJ1-4; D not resolved. The germline V gene has CDR1 SGHDN and CDR2 FVKESK. The CDR3 runs to 14 residues. The V and J ends lost 5 bases and 8 bases respectively, with 15 bases between them. The CDR3 sequence is CASSSRPGIEKLFF. The CDR3 region has the DNA TGTGCCAGCAGCTCTCGCCCCGGGATCGAAAAACTGTTTTTT.

The rearrangement joins TRBV6-1 to TRBJ2-5; the D gene is possibly TRBD2 (6 bases). The assigned J gene may be wrong: the sequence end matches TRBJ2-7 better. The germline CDR1 and CDR2 sequences are MNHNS and SASEGT. The CDR3 length is 17 residues. Here the CDR3 DNA reads TGTGCCAGCAGTGCAGAACGAAGCGGGTCCAACTCCTACGAGCAGTACTTC. It translates to CASSAERSGSNSYEQYF.

The chain uses TRBV7-9 and TRBJ2-1; the match to TRBD2 covers 8 bases. There are 17 residues in the CDR3. The V gene end was trimmed by 7 bases and the J gene end by 8 bases; junction bases not matched to a gene: 19. Germline V gives CDR1 SEHNR, CDR2 FQNEAQ (reference sequence). DNA of the CDR3: TGTGCCAGCAACCTTTACGGGAGGGGCCCCGGGAGGGATGAGCAGTTCTTC. Translating it yields CASNLYGRGPGRDEQFF.

The V and J genes are TRBV11-3 and TRBJ2-1; 8 positions match TRBD2. The CDR3 is 15 residues long. Germline trimming cut 5 bases from V and 1 base from J; bases unmatched to any gene: 4. Germline-derived CDR1 and CDR2 are SGHNT and YENEEA. The CDR3 DNA is TGTGCCAGCAGCCGGGAGGGGGGTTCCTACAATGAGCAGTTCTTC. Encoded protein: CASSREGGSYNEQFF.

This chain connects TRBV5-1 to TRBJ2-3, with D possibly matching TRBD1 (5 bases). Trimming left V 0 bases short and J 0 bases short, with 11 bases between. CDR3 length: 16 amino acids. The germline V gene encodes CDR1 SGHRS and CDR2 YFSETQ. The CDR3 sequence is CASSLEGQGSTDTQYF. The DNA for the CDR3 is TGCGCCAGCAGCTTGGAGGGGCAGGGAAGCACAGATACGCAGTATTTT.